This entry features one T cell receptor (beta chain) sequence. Its antigen is not identified. This sample was taken from a study of T cells in localized non-small cell lung cancer. V trimming: 7 bases; J trimming: 2 bases; junction bases outside the gene matches: 6. Germline CDR1 reads SGHDT; CDR2 reads YYEEEE. This CDR3 spans 13 amino acids. Produced via immunoSEQ multiplex PCR; TCRdb's table is partial and in-frame only. The data show tens of thousands of clones, about 84% seen once. Study-level points and caveats: Peak T cell clonality was found in uninvolved adjacent lung, exceeding tumor. In adjacent lung, a median approximately 60 of the top 100 tumor clones were found. Heterogeneity within the tumor remains possible, as just one region underwent sequencing.

The specimen was peripheral blood, collected before any cancer treatment. The sequence came from a female donor of 60 years or more with stage I lung adenocarcinoma. The chain joins TRBV5-6 to TRBJ2-7; TRBD1 matches 7 bases. CDR3 in DNA: TGTGCCAGCTATAGACAGGGAGCCTACGAGCAGTACTTC. Translation gives CASYRQGAYEQYF.